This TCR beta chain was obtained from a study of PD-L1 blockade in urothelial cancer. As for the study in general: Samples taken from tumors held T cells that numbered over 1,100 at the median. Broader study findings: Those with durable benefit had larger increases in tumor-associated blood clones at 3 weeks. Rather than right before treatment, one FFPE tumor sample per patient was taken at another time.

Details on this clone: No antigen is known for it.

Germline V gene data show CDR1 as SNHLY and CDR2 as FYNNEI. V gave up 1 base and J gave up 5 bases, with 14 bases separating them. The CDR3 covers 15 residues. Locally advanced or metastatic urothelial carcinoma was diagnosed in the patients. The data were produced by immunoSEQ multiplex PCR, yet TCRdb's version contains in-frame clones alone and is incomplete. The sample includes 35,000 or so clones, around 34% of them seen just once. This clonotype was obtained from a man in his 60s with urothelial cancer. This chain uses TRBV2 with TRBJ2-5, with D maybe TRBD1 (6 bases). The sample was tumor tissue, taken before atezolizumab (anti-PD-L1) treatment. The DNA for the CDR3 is TGTGCCAGCAGTGAAGAGGCAGGGGTCGGGGAGACCCAGTACTTC. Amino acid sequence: CASSEEAGVGETQYF. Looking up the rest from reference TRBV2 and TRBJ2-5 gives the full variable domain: EPEVTQTPSHQVTQMGQEVILRCVPISNHLYFYWYRQILGQKVEFLVSFYNNEISEKSEIFDDQFSVERPDGSNFTLKIRSTKLEDSAMYFCASSEEAGVGETQYFGPGTRLLVL.